This is a list of T cell receptor beta chains from one sample in a study of response to subunit inactivated influenza vaccine. TCRdb reprocessed the RT-PCR reads with MiXCR, giving one entry per CDR3 protein. The sample carries about 500,000 distinct CDR3 sequences, approximately 7.3% recorded once. The material was PBMCs from blood, obtained roughly 24 months after vaccination. The receptors derive from a man between 50 and 75 years old who received an inactivated influenza vaccine. CDR3s include the opening cysteine and the closing phenylalanine or tryptophan. The order of the fields is clone size, D gene, J gene, V gene, CDR3 DNA, CDR3 protein. The D gene is left open where the match is weak. Rows may omit the clone size; those that give it use once, few, many or a size class.

>few|NA|TRBJ2-1|TRBV7-8
TGTGCCAGCACCTCTCTAAATGAGCAGTTCTTC
CASTSLNEQFF
>few|TRBD1|TRBJ2-1|TRBV12-3/TRBV12-4
TGTGCCAGCAGACAGGGGGCGGCCAATGAGCAGTTCTTC
CASRQGAANEQFF
>few|NA|TRBJ2-7|TRBV28
TGTGCCAGCAGCCGCACCCTTTACGAGCAGTACTTC
CASSRTLYEQYF
>NA|NA|TRBJ2-5|TRBV5-1
TGCGCCAGCAGCTTGGGGGGGACCGCAATCGGCGAGACCCAGTACTTC
CASSLGGTAIGETQYF
>many|TRBD1|TRBJ2-3|TRBV5-1
TGCGCCAGCAGGGGACAGGGAAGGGGAGATACGCAGTATTTT
CASRGQGRGDTQYF
>many|NA|TRBJ2-5|TRBV5-1
TGCGCCAGCAGCTTCAGTGGTGGCGAGACCCAGTACTTC
CASSFSGGETQYF
>many|NA|TRBJ2-4|TRBV7-6
TGTGCCAGCAGCTTAGCGGCCGGCGGCCACAAAAACATTCAGTACTTC
CASSLAAGGHKNIQYF
>few|TRBD2|TRBJ2-5|TRBV9
TGTGCCAGCAGCGTAGGTCTAGGGGGACTAGCGGGACTCCCCCCCCGGGAGACCCAGTACTTC
CASSVGLGGLAGLPPRETQYF
>few|TRBD2|TRBJ2-7|TRBV30
TGTGCCGGCTCCGGGACTAGCGGGAGTTTGTACGAGCAGTACTTC
CAGSGTSGSLYEQYF
>many|NA|TRBJ2-7|TRBV18
TGTGCCAGCTCACCACGGGTACAGGGAAACGAGCAGTACTTC
CASSPRVQGNEQYF
>few|TRBD1|TRBJ1-2|TRBV7-3
TGTGCCAGCAGCTTAGGACAGGGTTCTTCTTTCACCTTC
CASSLGQGSSFTF
>NA|NA|TRBJ2-3|TRBV7-6
TGTGCCAGCAGCTTAAGTCTAGCCCGGGATACGCAGTATTTT
CASSLSLARDTQYF
>few|TRBD2|TRBJ2-3|TRBV5-1
TGCGCCAGCAGCTCGCTAGCGGGAGGGGACGGGGGTACGCAGTATTTT
CASSSLAGGDGGTQYF
>NA|TRBD2|TRBJ2-7|TRBV20-1
TGCAGTGCTAGGGCGAGAAGTAGCGGGAGACTGTACGAGCAGTACTTC
CSARARSSGRLYEQYF
>few|TRBD1|TRBJ1-5|TRBV12-3/TRBV12-4
TGTGCCAGCAGGCCCGACAGGGGTCAAGGAAGCAATCAGCCCCAGCATTTT
CASRPDRGQGSNQPQHF